This T cell receptor (beta chain) was captured in a study of cytomegalovirus exposure and HLA in healthy donors. A multiplex PCR was run with 60 Vbeta primers and 13 Jbeta primers. Clones were sequenced by immunoSEQ multiplex PCR, and TCRdb holds only the in-frame ones, with some missing. In the table there are tens of thousands of clones, roughly 80% of which are singletons. V lost 8 bases and J 3 bases, leaving 13 bases between the germline ends. The CDR3 covers 14 residues. Germline-derived CDR1 and CDR2 are MNHEY and SMNVEV (reference sequence). Source material: PBMCs. The TCR originated in a man younger than 45 in good health and CMV-seronegative. The rearrangement joins TRBV27 to TRBJ1-4, with TRBD1 as a possible D gene (6 bases). The CDR3 coding sequence is TGTGCCAGCTCCTGGGGGCAGCCTAATGAAAAACTGTTTTTT. Its protein is CASSWGQPNEKLFF.